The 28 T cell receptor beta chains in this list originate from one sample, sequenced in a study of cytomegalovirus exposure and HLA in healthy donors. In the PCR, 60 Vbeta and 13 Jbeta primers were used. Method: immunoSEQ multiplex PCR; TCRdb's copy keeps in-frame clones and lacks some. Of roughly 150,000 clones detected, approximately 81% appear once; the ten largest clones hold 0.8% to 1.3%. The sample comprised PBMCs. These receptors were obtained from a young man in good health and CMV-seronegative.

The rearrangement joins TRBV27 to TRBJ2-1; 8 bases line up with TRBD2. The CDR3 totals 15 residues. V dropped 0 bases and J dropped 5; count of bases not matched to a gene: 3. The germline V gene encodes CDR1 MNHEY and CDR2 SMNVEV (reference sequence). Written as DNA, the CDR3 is TGTGCCAGCAGTTTATCGCAGCGGGGGAACAATGAGCAGTTCTTC. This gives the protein CASSLSQRGNNEQFF.

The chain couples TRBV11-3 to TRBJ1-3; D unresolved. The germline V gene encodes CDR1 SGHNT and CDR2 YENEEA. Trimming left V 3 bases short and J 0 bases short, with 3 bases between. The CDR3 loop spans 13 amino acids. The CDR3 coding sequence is TGTGCCAGCAGCTTGAGCTCTGGAAACACCATATATTTT. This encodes CASSLSSGNTIYF. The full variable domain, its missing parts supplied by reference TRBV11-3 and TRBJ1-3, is EAGVVQSPRYKIIEKKQPVAFWCNPISGHNTLYWYLQNLGQGPELLIRYENEEAVDDSQLPKDRFSAERLKGVDSTLKIQPAELGDSAVYLCASSLSSGNTIYFGEGSWLTVV.

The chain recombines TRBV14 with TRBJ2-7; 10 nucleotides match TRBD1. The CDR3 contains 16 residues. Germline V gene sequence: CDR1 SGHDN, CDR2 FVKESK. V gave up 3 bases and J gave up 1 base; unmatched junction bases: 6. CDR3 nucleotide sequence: TGTGCCAGCAGCCACAAACCGGGACAGGGGTCCTACGAGCAGTACTTC. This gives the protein CASSHKPGQGSYEQYF.

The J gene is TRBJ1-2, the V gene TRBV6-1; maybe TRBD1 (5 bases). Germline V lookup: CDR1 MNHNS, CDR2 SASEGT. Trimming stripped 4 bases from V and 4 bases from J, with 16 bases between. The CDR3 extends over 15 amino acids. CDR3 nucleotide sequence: TGTGCCAGCAGTGTTGGTATAGGAGGGGCCTATGGCTACACCTTC. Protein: CASSVGIGGAYGYTF.

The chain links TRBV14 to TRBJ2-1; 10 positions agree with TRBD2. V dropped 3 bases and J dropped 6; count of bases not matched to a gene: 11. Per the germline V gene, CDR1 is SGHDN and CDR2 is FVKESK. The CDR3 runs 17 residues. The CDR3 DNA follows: TGTGCCAGCAGCCAGTCTAGCGGGGGCCTATCACGCAATGAGCAGTTCTTC. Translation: CASSQSSGGLSRNEQFF.

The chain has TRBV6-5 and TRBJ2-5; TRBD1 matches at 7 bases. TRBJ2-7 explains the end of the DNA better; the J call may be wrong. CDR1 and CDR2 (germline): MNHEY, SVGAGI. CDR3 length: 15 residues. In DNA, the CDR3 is TGTGCCAGCAGTCAGAGTTCTGACAGGGCCTACGAGCAGTACTTC. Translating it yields CASSQSSDRAYEQYF.

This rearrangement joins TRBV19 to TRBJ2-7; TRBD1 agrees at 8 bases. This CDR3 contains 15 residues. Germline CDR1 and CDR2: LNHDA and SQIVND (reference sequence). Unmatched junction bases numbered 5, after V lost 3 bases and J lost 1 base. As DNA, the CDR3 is TGTGCCAGTAGTATCGCGGACAGGGTGTCCTACGAGCAGTACTTC. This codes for CASSIADRVSYEQYF.

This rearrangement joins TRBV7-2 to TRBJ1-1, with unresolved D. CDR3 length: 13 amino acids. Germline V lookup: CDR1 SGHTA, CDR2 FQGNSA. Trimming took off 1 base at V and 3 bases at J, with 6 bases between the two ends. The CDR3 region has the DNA TGTGCCAGCAGCTTAGACTTGGACACTGAAGCTTTCTTT. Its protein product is CASSLDLDTEAFF. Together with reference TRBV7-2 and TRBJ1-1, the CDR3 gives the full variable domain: GAGVSQSPSNKVTEKGKDVELRCDPISGHTALYWYRQSLGQGLEFLIYFQGNSAPDKSGLPSDRFSAERTGGSVSTLTIQRTQQEDSAVYLCASSLDLDTEAFFGQGTRLTVV.

CDR3 region: CASSYSTGGQYNEQFF. The CDR3 bases are TGTGCCAGCAGTTACTCAACGGGGGGCCAATACAATGAGCAGTTCTTC. The rearrangement joins TRBV6-5 to TRBJ2-1; D is perhaps TRBD2 (7 bases). CDR3 length: 16 amino acids. Trimming removed 0 bases at V and 4 bases at J, with 13 bases between. From germline, CDR1 is MNHEY and CDR2 SVGAGI.

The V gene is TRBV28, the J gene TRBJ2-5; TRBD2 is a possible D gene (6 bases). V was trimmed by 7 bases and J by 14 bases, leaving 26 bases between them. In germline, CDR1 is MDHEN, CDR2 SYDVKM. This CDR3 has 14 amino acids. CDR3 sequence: CASTSLGTAVGGYF. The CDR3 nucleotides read TGTGCCAGCACCTCCCTCGGTACAGCCGTGGGAGGTTACTTC.

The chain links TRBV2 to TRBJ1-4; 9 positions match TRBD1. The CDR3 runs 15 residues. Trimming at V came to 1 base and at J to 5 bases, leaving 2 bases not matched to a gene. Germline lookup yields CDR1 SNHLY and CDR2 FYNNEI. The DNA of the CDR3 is TGTGCCAGCAGTGAAGACAGGGGGCGAAATGAAAAACTGTTTTTT. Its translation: CASSEDRGRNEKLFF.

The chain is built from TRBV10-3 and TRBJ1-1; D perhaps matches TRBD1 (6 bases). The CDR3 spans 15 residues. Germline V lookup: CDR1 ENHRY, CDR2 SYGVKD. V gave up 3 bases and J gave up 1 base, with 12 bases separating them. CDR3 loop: CAISEKGTRNTEAFF. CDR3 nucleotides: TGTGCCATCAGTGAAAAAGGGACAAGGAACACTGAAGCTTTCTTT.

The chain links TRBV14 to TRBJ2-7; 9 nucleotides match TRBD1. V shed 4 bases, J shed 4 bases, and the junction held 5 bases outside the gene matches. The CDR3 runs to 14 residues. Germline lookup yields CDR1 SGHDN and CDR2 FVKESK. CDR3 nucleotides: TGTGCCAGCAGCCTTGGACAGGGGAGGTACGAGCAGTACTTC. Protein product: CASSLGQGRYEQYF.

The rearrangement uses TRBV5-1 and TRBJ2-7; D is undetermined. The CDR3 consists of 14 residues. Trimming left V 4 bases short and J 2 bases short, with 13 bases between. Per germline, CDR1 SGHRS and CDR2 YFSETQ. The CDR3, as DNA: TGCGCCAGCAGCAACATACCTCGTACCTACGAGCAGTACTTC. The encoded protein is CASSNIPRTYEQYF.

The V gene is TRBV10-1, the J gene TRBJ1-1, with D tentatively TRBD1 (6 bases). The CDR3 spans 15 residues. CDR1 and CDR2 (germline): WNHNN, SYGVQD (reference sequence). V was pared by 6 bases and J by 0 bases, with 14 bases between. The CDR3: CASSPTGRMNTEAFF. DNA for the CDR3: TGCGCCAGCAGCCCGACAGGACGCATGAACACTGAAGCTTTCTTT.

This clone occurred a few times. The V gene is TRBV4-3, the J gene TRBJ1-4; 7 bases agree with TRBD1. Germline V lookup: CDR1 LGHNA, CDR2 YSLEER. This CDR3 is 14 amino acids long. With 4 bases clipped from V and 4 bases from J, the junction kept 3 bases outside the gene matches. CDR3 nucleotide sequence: TGCGCCAGCAGCCCGGGACAGAGTAATGAAAAACTGTTTTTT. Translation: CASSPGQSNEKLFF.

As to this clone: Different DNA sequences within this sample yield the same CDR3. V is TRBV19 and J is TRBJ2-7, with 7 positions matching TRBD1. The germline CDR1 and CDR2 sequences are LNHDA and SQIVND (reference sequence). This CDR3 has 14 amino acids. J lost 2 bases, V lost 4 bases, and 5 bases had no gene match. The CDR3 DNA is TGTGCCAGTAGTACCCGGACAGGAACCTACGAGCAGTACTTC. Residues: CASSTRTGTYEQYF.

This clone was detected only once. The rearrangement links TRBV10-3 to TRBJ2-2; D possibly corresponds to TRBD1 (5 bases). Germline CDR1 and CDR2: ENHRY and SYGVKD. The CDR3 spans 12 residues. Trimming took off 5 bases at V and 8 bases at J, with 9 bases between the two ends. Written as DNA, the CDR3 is TGTGCCATCAGTCCAAACAGGGGGGAGCTGTTTTTT. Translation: CAISPNRGELFF.

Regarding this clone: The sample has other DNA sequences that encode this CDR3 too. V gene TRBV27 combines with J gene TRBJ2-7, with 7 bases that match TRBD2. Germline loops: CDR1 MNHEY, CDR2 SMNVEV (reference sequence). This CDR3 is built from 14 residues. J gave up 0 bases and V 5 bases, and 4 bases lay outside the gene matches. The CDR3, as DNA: TGTGCCAGCAGTAAAGCGGGAAGCTCCTACGAGCAGTACTTC. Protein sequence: CASSKAGSSYEQYF.

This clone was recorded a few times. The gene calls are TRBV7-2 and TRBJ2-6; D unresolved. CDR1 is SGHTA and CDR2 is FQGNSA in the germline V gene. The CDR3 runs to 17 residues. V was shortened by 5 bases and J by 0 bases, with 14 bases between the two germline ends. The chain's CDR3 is CASSKPAPNSGANVLTF. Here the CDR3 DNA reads TGTGCCAGCAGCAAACCCGCTCCTAACTCTGGGGCCAACGTCCTGACTTTC.

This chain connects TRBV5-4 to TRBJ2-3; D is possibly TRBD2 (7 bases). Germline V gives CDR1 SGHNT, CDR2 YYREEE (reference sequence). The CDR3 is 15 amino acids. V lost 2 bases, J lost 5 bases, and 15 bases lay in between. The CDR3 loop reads CASSLGGRAEDTQYF. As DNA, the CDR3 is TGTGCCAGCAGCTTAGGGGGGAGGGCAGAAGATACGCAGTATTTT.

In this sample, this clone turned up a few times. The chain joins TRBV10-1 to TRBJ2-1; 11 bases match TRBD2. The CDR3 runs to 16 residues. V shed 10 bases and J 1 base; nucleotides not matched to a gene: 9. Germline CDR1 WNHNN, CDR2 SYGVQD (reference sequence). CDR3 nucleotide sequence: TGCGCCATCGGGACGGGGACTAGCGGATCCTACAATGAGCAGTTCTTC. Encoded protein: CAIGTGTSGSYNEQFF.

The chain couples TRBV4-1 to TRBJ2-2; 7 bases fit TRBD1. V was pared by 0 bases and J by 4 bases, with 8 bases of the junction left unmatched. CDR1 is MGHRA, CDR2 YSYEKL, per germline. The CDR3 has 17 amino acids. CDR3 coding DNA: TGCGCCAGCAGCCAAGATACCGGAGACAGGGCCACCGGGGAGCTGTTTTTT. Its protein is CASSQDTGDRATGELFF.

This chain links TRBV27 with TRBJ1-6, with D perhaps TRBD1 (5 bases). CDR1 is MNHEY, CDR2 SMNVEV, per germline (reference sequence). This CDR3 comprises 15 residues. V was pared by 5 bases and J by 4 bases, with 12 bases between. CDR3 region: CASSGQGRYNSPLHF. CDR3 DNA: TGTGCCAGCAGTGGGCAGGGTCGGTATAATTCACCCCTCCACTTT.

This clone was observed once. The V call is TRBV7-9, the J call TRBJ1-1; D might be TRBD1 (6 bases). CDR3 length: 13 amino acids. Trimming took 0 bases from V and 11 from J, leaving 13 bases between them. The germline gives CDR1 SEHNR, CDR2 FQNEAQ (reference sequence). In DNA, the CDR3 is TGTGCCAGCAGCTTAGCAGGAGGGAGGGGGGCTTTCTTT. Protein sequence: CASSLAGGRGAFF.

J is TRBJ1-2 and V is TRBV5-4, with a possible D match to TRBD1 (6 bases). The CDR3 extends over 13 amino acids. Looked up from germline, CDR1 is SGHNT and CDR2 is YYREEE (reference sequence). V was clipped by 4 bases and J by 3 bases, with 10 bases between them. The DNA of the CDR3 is TGTGCCAGCAGCCCGAAGGGGGACTATGGCTACACCTTC. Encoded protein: CASSPKGDYGYTF.

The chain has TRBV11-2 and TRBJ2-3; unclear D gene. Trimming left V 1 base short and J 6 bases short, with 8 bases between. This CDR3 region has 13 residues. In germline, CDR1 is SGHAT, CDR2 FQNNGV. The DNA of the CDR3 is TGTGCCAGCAGCTTAGTCTCTCTTGATACGCAGTATTTT. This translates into CASSLVSLDTQYF. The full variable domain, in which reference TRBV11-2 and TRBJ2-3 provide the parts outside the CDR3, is EAGVAQSPRYKIIEKRQSVAFWCNPISGHATLYWYQQILGQGPKLLIQFQNNGVVDDSQLPKDRFSAERLKGVDSTLKIQPAKLEDSAVYLCASSLVSLDTQYFGPGTRLTVL.

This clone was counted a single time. The CDR3 DNA sequence: TGTGCCAGCAGCTTGGGACAGTCTGGGGCCAACGTCCTGACTTTC. Its translation: CASSLGQSGANVLTF. The V gene is TRBV5-4, the J gene TRBJ2-6, with TRBD1 as a possible D gene (5 bases). In germline, CDR1 is SGHNT, CDR2 YYREEE (reference sequence). The germline V and J ends were trimmed by 0 bases and 1 base, with 5 bases remaining between them. The CDR3 runs to 15 residues.